What follows describes a single TCR beta chain. Its antigen is not identified. The CDR3 spans 16 residues. V was trimmed by 0 bases and J by 2 bases, leaving 13 bases between them. Germline V gives CDR1 SGDLS, CDR2 YYNGEE. Sequencing used immunoSEQ v3. Libraries were sequenced to 2 million to 2.5 million read pairs (survey) or roughly 5-6.5 million (deep). Assay: immunoSEQ multiplex PCR; the TCRdb copy retains only in-frame clones and omits some. The sample lists about 47,000 clones; just over 85% were seen once. The sample originates from a study of TIL therapy for anti-PD-1-resistant metastatic lung cancer. On the study more broadly: Tumor harvest preceded PD-1/PD-L1 blockade, followed by nivolumab treatment. Points from the study as a whole: The baseline peripheral repertoire was partially replaced by infused TIL clonotypes that later decayed. This highly selected cohort may not generalize to typical lung cancer patients.

Time point indicated: pre-treatment sample, taken before nivolumab and TIL therapy. The chain has TRBV9 and TRBJ2-3; the D gene is possibly TRBD2 (5 bases). The sample was blood, taken at baseline. This TCR was recovered from a person between 25 and 80 years old with non-small cell lung cancer. CDR3 nucleotide sequence: TGTGCCAGCAGCGTAGAGCCAGCGGTACACACAGATACGCAGTATTTT. This codes for CASSVEPAVHTDTQYF. The whole variable domain, filled in from reference TRBV9 and TRBJ2-3, reads DSGVTQTPKHLITATGQRVTLRCSPRSGDLSVYWYQQSLDQGLQFLIQYYNGEERAKGNILERFSAQQFPDLHSELNLSSLELGDSALYFCASSVEPAVHTDTQYFGPGTRLTVL.